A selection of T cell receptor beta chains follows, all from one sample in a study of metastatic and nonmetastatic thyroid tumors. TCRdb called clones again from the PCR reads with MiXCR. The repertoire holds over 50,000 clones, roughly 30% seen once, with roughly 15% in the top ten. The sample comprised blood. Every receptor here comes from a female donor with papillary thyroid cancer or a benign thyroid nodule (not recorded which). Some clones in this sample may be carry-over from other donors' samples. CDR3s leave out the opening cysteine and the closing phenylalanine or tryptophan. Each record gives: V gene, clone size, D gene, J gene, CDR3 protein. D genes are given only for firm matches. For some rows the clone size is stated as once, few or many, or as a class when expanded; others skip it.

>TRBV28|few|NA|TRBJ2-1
ASSLARGGEQF
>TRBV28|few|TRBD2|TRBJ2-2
ASSGPAGGRNTGELF
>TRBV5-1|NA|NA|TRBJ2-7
ASSLMPAGQYEQY
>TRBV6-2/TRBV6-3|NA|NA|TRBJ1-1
ASSYGGREAF
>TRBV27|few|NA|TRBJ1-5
ASSLRPYSNQPQH
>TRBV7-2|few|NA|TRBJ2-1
ASSLAGTLAYNEQF
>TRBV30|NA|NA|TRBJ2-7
AWSGGVLPLEQY
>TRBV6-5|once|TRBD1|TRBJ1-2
ASSYSGTANYGYT
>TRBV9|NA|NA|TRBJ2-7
ASSSRGVGYEQY
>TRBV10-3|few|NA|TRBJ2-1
AIRNPPGSNEQF
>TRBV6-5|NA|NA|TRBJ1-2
ASSYSGYGYT
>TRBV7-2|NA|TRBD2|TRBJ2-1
ASSLGLAGNNERF
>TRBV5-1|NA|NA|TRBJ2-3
ASSYDRSSTDTQY
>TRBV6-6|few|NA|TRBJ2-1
TSSYGDGYGEQF